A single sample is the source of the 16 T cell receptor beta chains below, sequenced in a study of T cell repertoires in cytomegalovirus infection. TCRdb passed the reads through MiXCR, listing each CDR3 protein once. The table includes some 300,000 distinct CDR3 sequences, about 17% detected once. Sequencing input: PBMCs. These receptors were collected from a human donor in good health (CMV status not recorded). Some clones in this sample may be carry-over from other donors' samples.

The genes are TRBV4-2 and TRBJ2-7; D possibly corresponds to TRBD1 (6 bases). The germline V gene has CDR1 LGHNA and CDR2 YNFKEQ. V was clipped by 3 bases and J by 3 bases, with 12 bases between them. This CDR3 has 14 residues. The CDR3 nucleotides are TGTGCCAGCAGCCAGGACAGAGACTTCTACGAGCAGTACTTC. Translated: CASSQDRDFYEQYF.

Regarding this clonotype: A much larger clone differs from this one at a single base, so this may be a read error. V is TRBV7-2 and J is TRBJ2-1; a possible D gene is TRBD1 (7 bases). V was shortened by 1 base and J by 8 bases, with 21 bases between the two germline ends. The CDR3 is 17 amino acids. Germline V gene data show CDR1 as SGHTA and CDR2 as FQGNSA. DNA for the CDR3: TGTGCCAGCAGCTTAGAGATGCAGGGGGGCGTACGGGATGAGCAGTTCTTC. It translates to CASSLEMQGGVRDEQFF. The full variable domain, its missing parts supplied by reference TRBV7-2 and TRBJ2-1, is GAGVSQSPSNKVTEKGKDVELRCDPISGHTALYWYRQSLGQGLEFLIYFQGNSAPDKSGLPSDRFSAERTGGSVSTLTIQRTQQEDSAVYLCASSLEMQGGVRDEQFFGPGTRLTVL.

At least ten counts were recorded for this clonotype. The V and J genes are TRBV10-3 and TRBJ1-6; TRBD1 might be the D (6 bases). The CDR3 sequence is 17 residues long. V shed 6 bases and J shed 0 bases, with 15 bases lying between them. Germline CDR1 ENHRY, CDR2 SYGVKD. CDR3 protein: CAIREGEMSSYNSPLHF. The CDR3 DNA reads TGTGCCATCAGGGAGGGGGAGATGAGCTCCTATAATTCACCCCTCCACTTT.

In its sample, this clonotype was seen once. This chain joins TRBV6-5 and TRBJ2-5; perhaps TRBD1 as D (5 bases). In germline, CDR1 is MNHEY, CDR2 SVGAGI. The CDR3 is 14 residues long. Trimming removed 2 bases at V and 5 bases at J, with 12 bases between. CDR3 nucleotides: TGTGCCAGCAGTTACCAGGGTCTTCCTGAGACCCAGTACTTC. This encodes CASSYQGLPETQYF.

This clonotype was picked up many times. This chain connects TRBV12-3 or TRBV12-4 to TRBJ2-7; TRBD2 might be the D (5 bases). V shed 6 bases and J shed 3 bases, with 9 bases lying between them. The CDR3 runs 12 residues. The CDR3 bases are TGTGCCAGCAGCCCCGGGATCTACGAGCAGTACTTC. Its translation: CASSPGIYEQYF.

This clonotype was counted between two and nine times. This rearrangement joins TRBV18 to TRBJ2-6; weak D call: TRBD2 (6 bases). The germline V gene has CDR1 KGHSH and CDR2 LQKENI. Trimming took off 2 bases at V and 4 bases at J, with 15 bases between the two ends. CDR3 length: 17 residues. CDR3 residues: CASSPFEEGAGANVLTF. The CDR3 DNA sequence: TGTGCCAGCTCACCATTTGAGGAGGGAGCCGGGGCCAACGTCCTGACTTTC. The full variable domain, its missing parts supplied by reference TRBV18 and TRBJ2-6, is NAGVMQNPRHLVRRRGQEARLRCSPMKGHSHVYWYRQLPEEGLKFMVYLQKENIIDESGMPKERFSAEFPKEGPSILRIQQVVRGDSAAYFCASSPFEEGAGANVLTFGAGSRLTVL.

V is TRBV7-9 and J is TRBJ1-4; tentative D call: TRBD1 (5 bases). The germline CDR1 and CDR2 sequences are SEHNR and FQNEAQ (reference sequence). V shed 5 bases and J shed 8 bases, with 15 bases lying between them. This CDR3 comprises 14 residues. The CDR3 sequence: CASSPGQGEEKLFF. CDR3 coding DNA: TGTGCCAGCAGCCCTGGCCAGGGCGAAGAAAAACTGTTTTTT. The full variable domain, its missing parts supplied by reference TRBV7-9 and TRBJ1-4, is DTGVSQNPRHKITKRGQNVTFRCDPISEHNRLYWYRQTLGQGPEFLTYFQNEAQLEKSRLLSDRFSAERPKGSFSTLEIQRTEQGDSAMYLCASSPGQGEEKLFFGSGTQLSVL.

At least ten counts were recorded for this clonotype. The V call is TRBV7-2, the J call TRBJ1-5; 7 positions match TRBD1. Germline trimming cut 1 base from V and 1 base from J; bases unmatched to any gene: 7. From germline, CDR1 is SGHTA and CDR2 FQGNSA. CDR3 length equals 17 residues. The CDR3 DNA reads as TGTGCCAGCAGCTTAGAGGAGACAGGGTTGAGCAATCAGCCCCAGCATTTT. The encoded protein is CASSLEETGLSNQPQHF.

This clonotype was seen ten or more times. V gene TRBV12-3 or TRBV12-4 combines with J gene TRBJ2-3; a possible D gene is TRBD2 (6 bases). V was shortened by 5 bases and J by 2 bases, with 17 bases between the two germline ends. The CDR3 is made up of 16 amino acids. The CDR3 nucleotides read TGTGCCAGCAGTAGCCCTAAGCGCGGGGCCACAGATACGCAGTATTTT. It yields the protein CASSSPKRGATDTQYF.

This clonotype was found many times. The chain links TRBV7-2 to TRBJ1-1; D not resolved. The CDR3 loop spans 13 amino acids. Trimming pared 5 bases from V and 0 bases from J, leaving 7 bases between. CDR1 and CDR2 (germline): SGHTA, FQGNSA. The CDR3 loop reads CASSPYLNTEAFF. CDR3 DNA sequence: TGTGCCAGCAGCCCCTACTTGAACACTGAAGCTTTCTTT.

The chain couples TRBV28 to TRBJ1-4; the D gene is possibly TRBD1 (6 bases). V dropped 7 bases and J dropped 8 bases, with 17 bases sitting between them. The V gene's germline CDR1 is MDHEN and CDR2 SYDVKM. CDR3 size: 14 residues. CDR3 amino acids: CASTGASQGEKLFF. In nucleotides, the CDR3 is TGTGCCAGCACCGGGGCCTCCCAGGGGGAAAAACTGTTTTTT.

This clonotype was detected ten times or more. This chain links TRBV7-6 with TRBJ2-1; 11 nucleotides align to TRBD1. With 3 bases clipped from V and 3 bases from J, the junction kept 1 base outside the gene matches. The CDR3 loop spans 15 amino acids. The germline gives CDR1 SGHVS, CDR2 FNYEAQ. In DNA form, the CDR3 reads TGTGCCAGCAGCTTGGGACAGGGGGACTACAATGAGCAGTTCTTC. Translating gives CASSLGQGDYNEQFF.

The CDR3 loop is CAIAQTGQIEAFF. CDR3 nucleotides: TGTGCCATCGCCCAAACCGGACAGATAGAAGCTTTCTTT. The chain carries TRBV10-3 and TRBJ1-1; D possibly corresponds to TRBD1 (6 bases). The V end lost 8 bases, the J end lost 8 bases, and 18 bases lay between the germline ends. The CDR3 is made up of 13 amino acids. CDR1 and CDR2 (germline): ENHRY, SYGVKD.

CDR3 bases: TGTGCCAGCAGCCCCAGGGGATCCCCAGGACCCTCTGGAAACACCATATATTTT. Residues: CASSPRGSPGPSGNTIYF. The rearrangement links TRBV7-9 to TRBJ1-3, with D perhaps TRBD1 (6 bases). Germline V lookup: CDR1 SEHNR, CDR2 FQNEAQ (reference sequence). Trimming removed 5 bases at V and 0 bases at J, with 20 bases between. The CDR3 covers 18 residues.

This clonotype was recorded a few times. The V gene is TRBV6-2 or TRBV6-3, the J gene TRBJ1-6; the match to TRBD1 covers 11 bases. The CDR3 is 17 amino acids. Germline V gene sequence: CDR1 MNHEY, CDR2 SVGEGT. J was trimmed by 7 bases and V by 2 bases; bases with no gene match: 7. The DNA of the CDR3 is TGTGCCAGCAGTTACAGGACAGGGGGCGCCGGGAATTCACCCCTCCACTTT. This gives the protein CASSYRTGGAGNSPLHF.

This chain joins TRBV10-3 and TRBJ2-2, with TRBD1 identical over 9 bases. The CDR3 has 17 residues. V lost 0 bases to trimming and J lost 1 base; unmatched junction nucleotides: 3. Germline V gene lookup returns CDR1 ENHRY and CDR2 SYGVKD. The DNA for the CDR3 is TGTGCCATCAGTGAGTCGGGACAGGGCAGGAACACCGGGGAGCTGTTTTTT. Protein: CAISESGQGRNTGELFF.